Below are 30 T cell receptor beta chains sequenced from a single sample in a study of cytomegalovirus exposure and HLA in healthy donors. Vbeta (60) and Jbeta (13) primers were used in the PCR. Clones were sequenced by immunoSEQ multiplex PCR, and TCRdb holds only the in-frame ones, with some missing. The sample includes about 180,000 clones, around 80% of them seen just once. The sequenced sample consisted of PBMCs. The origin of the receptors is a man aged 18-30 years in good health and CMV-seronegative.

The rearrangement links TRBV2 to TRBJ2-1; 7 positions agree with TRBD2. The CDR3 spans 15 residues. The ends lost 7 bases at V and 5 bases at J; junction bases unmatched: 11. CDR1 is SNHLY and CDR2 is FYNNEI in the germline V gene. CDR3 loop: CASNEAALADNEQFF. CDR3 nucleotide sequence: TGTGCCAGCAACGAAGCGGCGCTAGCGGACAATGAGCAGTTCTTC.

The CDR3 bases are TGTGCCAGCAGTTACGGCGGAGACTACGAGCAGTACTTC. This encodes CASSYGGDYEQYF. The chain has TRBV28 and TRBJ2-7; D unclear. With 4 bases removed from V and 3 bases from J, the gap between germline ends came to 10 bases. This CDR3 spans 13 amino acids. Germline V gives CDR1 MDHEN, CDR2 SYDVKM.

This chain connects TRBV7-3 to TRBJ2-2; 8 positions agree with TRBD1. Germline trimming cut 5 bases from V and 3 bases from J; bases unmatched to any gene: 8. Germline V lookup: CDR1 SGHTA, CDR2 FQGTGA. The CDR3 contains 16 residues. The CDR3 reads CASSTLRGRDTGELFF. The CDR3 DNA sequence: TGTGCCAGCAGCACCCTCAGGGGGCGCGACACCGGGGAGCTGTTTTTT.

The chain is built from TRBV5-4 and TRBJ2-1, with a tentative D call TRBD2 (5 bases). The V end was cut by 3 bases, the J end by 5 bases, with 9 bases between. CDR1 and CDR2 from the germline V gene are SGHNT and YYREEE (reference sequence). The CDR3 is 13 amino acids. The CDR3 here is CASSSDFDNEQFF. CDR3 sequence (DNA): TGTGCCAGCAGCTCGGACTTTGACAATGAGCAGTTCTTC.

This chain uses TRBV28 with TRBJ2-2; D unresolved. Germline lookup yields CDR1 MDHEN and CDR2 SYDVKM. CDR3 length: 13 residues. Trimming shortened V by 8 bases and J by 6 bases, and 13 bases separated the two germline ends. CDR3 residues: CASEELSPGELFF. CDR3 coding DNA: TGTGCCAGCGAAGAGTTGAGCCCCGGGGAGCTGTTTTTT.

CDR3 DNA: TGTGCCACCAGCAGAGTCAGCGGGATTGGGGGAAATGAGCAGTTCTTC. This sequence encodes CATSRVSGIGGNEQFF. The gene calls are TRBV15 and TRBJ2-1, with 7 bases that match TRBD2. The CDR3 runs to 16 residues. After removal of 1 base from V and 7 bases from J, the junction contained 10 bases not matched to a gene. CDR1 LNHNV and CDR2 YYDKDF come from the germline V gene (reference sequence).

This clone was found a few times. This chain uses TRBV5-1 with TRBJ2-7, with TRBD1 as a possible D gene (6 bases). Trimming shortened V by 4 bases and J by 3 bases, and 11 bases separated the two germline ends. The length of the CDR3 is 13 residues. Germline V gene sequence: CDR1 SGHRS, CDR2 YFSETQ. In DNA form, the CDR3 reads TGCGCCAGCAGCAAGGACAGTGACTACGAGCAGTACTTC. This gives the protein CASSKDSDYEQYF.

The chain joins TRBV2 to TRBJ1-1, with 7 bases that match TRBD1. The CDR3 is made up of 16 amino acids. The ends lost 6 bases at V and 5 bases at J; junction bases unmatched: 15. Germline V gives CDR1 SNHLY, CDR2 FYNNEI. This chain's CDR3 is CASSAGQTEDGTEAFF. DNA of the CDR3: TGTGCCAGCAGCGCGGGACAGACAGAAGATGGAACTGAAGCTTTCTTT.

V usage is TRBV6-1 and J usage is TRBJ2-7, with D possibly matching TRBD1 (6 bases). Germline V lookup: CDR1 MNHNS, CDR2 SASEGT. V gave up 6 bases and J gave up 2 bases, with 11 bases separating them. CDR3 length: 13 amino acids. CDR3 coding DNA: TGTGCCAGCAGAGCAGGGGAAACCTACGAGCAGTACTTC. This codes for CASRAGETYEQYF.

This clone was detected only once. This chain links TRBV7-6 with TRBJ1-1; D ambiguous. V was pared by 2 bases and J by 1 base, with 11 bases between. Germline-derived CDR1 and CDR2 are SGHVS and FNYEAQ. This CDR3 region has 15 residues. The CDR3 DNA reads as TGTGCCAGCAGCTTATCAAGTACGGGGAACACTGAAGCTTTCTTT. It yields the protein CASSLSSTGNTEAFF. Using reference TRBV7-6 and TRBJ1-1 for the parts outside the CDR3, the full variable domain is GAGVSQSPRYKVTKRGQDVALRCDPISGHVSLYWYRQALGQGPEFLTYFNYEAQQDKSGLPNDRFSAERPEGSISTLTIQRTEQRDSAMYRCASSLSSTGNTEAFFGQGTRLTVV.

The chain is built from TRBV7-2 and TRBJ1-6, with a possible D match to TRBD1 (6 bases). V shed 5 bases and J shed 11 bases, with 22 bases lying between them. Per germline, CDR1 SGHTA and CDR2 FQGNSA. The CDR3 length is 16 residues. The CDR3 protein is CASSPVPLGANPPLHF. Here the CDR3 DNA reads TGTGCCAGCAGCCCCGTCCCCCTGGGGGCCAATCCACCCCTCCACTTT. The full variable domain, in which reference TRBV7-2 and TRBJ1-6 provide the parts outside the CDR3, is GAGVSQSPSNKVTEKGKDVELRCDPISGHTALYWYRQSLGQGLEFLIYFQGNSAPDKSGLPSDRFSAERTGGSVSTLTIQRTQQEDSAVYLCASSPVPLGANPPLHFGNGTRLTVT.

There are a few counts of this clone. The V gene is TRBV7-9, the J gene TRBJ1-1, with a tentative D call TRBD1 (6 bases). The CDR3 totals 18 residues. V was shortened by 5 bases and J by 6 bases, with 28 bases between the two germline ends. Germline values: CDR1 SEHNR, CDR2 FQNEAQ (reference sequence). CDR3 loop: CASSPLTRGGALGAEAFF. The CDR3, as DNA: TGTGCCAGCAGCCCGCTAACCAGGGGAGGGGCGTTAGGGGCTGAAGCTTTCTTT.

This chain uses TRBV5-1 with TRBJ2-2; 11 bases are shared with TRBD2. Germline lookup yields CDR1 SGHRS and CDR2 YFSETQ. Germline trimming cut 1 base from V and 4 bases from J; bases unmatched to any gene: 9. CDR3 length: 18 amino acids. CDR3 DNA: TGCGCCAGCAGCTTGACTAGCGGGGGACCCTCTCCCACCGGGGAGCTGTTTTTT. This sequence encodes CASSLTSGGPSPTGELFF.

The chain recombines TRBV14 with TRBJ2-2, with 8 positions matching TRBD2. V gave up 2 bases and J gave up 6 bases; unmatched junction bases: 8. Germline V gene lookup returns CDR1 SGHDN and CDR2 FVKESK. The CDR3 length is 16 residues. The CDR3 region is CASSQIPAGVAGELFF. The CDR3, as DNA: TGTGCCAGCAGCCAAATACCAGCGGGAGTCGCCGGGGAGCTGTTTTTT.

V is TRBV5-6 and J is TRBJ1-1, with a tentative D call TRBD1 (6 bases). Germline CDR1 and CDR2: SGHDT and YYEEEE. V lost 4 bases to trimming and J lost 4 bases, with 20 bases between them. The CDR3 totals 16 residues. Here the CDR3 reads CASSRYREGRGTEAFF. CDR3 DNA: TGTGCCAGCAGCCGCTACAGGGAGGGAAGGGGCACTGAAGCTTTCTTT.

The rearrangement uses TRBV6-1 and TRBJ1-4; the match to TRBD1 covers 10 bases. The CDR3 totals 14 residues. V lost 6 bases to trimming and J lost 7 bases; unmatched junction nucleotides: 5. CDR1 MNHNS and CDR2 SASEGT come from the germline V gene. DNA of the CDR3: TGTGCCAGCAGGACAGGGGGCGCGGGTGAAAAACTGTTTTTT. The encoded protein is CASRTGGAGEKLFF.

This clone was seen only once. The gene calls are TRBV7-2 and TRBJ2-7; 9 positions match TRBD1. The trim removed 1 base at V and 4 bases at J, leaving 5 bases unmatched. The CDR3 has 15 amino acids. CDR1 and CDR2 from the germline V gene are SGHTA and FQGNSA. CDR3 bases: TGTGCCAGCAGCTTAGGGACAGGGGAGGGGTACGAGCAGTACTTC. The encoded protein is CASSLGTGEGYEQYF.

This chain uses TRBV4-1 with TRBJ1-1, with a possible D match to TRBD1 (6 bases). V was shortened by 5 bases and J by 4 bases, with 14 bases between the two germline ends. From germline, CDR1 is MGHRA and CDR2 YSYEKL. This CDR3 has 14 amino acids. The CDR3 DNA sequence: TGCGCCAGCAGCTCACGCAGGGGTGGCACTGAAGCTTTCTTT. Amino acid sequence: CASSSRRGGTEAFF.

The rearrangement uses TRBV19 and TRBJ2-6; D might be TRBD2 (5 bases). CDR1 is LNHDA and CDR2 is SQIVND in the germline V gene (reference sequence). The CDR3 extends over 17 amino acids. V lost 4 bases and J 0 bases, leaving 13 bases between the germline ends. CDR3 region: CASSKRAGPSGANVLTF. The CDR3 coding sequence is TGTGCCAGTAGTAAGAGGGCCGGACCCTCTGGGGCCAACGTCCTGACTTTC. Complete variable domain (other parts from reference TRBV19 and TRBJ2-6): DGGITQSPKYLFRKEGQNVTLSCEQNLNHDAMYWYRQDPGQGLRLIYYSQIVNDFQKGDIAEGYSVSREKKESFPLTVTSAQKNPTAFYLCASSKRAGPSGANVLTFGAGSRLTVL.

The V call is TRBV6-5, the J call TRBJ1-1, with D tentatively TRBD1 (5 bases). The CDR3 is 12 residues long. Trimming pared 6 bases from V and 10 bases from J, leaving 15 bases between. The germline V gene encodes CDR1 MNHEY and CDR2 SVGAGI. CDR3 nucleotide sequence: TGTGCCAGCAGCCCCGGGGGGGGAGTAGCTTTCTTT. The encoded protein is CASSPGGGVAFF.

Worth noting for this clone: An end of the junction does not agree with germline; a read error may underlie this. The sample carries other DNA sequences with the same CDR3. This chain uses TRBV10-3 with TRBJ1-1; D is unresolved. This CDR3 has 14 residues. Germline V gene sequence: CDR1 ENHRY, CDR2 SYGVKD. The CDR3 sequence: CAISEPGEVTEAFF. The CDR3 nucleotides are TGTGCCATCAGTGAGCCCGGGGAGGTCACTGAGGCTTTCTTT.

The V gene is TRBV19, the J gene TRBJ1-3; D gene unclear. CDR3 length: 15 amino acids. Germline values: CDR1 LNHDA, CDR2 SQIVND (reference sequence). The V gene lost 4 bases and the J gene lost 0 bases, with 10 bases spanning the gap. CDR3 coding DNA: TGTGCCAGTAGTACTCTTCCAGGCTCTGGAAACACCATATATTTT. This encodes CASSTLPGSGNTIYF. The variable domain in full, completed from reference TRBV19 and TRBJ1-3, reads DGGITQSPKYLFRKEGQNVTLSCEQNLNHDAMYWYRQDPGQGLRLIYYSQIVNDFQKGDIAEGYSVSREKKESFPLTVTSAQKNPTAFYLCASSTLPGSGNTIYFGEGSWLTVV.

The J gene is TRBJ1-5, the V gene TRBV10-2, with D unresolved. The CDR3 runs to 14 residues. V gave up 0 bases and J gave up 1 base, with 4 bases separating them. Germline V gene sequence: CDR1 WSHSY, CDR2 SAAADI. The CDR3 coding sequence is TGCGCCAGCAGTGAGTCCGGGAGCAATCAGCCCCAGCATTTT. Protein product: CASSESGSNQPQHF.

CDR3 sequence reads: CASSSGGGPSTGNEQFF. The CDR3 nucleotides are TGTGCCAGCAGTTCCGGGGGGGGGCCTTCGACAGGCAATGAGCAGTTCTTC. J is TRBJ2-1 and V is TRBV27; 8 nucleotides agree with TRBD2. Trimming took 4 bases from V and 6 from J; bases not matched to a gene: 14. In germline, CDR1 is MNHEY, CDR2 SMNVEV (reference sequence). This CDR3 contains 17 residues.

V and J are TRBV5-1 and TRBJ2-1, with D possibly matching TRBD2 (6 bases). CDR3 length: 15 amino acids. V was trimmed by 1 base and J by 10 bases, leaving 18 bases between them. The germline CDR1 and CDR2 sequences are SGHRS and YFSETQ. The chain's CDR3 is CASSLPLAPQLEQFF. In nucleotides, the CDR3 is TGCGCCAGCAGCTTGCCGCTAGCGCCACAATTAGAGCAGTTCTTC.

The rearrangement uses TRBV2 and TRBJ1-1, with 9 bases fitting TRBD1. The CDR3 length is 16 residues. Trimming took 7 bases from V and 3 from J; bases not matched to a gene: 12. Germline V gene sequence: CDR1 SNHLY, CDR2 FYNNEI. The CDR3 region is CASIMATGGLYTEAFF. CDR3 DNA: TGTGCCAGCATTATGGCTACAGGGGGCCTATACACTGAAGCTTTCTTT.

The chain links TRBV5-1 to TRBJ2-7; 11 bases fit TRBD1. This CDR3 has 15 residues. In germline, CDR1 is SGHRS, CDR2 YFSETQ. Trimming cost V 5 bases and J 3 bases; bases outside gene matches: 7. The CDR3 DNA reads TGCGCCAGCAGGCTAATGGGACAGGGGGTCTACGAGCAGTACTTC. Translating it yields CASRLMGQGVYEQYF. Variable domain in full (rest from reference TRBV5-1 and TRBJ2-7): KAGVTQTPRYLIKTRGQQVTLSCSPISGHRSVSWYQQTPGQGLQFLFEYFSETQRNKGNFPGRFSGRQFSNSRSEMNVSTLELGDSALYLCASRLMGQGVYEQYFGPGTRLTVT.

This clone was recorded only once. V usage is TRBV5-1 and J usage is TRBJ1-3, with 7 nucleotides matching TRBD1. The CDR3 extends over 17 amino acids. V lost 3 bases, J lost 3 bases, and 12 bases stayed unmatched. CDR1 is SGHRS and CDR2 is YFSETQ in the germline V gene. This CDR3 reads CASSSATGRALGNTIYF. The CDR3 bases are TGCGCCAGCAGCTCCGCGACAGGGCGGGCTCTTGGAAACACCATATATTTT.

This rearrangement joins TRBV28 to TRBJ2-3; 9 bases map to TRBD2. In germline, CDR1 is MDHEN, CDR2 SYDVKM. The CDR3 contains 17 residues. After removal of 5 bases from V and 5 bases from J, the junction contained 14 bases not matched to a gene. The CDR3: CASSHQGLRLAEDTQYF. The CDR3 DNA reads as TGTGCCAGCAGTCATCAGGGACTACGACTAGCGGAAGATACGCAGTATTTT.

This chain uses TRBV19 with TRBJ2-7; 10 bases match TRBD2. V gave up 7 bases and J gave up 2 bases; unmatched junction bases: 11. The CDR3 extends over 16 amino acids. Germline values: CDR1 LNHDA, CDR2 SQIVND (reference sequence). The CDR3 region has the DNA TGTGCCAGTAATCCTAAGAGCGGGAGGGCCCCCTACGAGCAGTACTTC. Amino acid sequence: CASNPKSGRAPYEQYF.